The entry below gives a single T cell receptor beta chain sequence along with its context. Original data processing: Quantification of nucleated cells was approximated via reference gene primer amplification. Clones were read by immunoSEQ multiplex PCR, and TCRdb kept only the in-frame ones, dropping some. V and J calls and clone size come straight from that table; D and trimming were deduced from the DNA. The sample includes about 490,000 clones, roughly 88% seen only once; the top ten take 3.2%. The sample is drawn from a study of blood T cell repertoires in COVID-19. Turning to the study itself: COVID-19 samples from acute and convalescent phases originated in the United States, Italy and Spain. Nucleic acid was either cDNA or gDNA, and it came from T cells, B-cell-depleted T cells, or PBMCs.

The junction had 9 bases not matched to a gene; V was cut back by 3 bases and J by 6 bases. Germline V lookup: CDR1 SGHTA, CDR2 FQGNSA. The CDR3 is 15 amino acids. Material for sequencing was peripheral blood. The chain links TRBV7-2 to TRBJ1-2; TRBD1 agrees at 8 bases. The receptor was isolated from a human donor in a cohort sampled during active COVID-19. The DNA for the CDR3 is TGTGCCAGCAGCTTTTCAGGGGGCAAGGTGGATGGCTACACCTTC. Translating gives CASSFSGGKVDGYTF.